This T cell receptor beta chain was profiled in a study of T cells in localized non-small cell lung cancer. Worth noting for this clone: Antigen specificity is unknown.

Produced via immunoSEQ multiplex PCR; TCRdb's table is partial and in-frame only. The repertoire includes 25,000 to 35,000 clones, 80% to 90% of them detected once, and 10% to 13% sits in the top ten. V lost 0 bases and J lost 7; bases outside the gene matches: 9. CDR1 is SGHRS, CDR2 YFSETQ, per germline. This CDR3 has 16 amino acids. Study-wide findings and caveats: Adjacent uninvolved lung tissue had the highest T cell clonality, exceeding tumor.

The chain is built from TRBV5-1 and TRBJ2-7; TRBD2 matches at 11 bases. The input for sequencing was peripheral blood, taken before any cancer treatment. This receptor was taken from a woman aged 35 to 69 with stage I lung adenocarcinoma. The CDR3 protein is CASSLAGTSGSGEQYF. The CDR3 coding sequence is TGCGCCAGCAGCTTGGCTGGTACTAGCGGGAGTGGTGAGCAGTACTTC.